Given below is one T cell receptor (beta chain) in context. Antigen: not known. The CDR3 length is 15 residues. V was trimmed by 4 bases and J by 7 bases, leaving 18 bases between them. CDR1 SGHRS and CDR2 YFSETQ come from the germline V gene. The sample is drawn from a study of shared clonotypes between healthy human individuals. General observations from the study: The study sampled only blood, and tissue repertoires likely differ.

Each cell subset's genomic DNA was divided evenly among several immunoSEQ plates. On ten immunoSEQ deep assay plates, unsorted PBMC DNA was sequenced. Assay: immunoSEQ multiplex PCR; the TCRdb copy retains only in-frame clones and omits some. The sample has 450,000 to 500,000 clones; less than 80% are singletons. HIV-negative, healthy adults without recent acute infections or vaccinations were the donors. The specimen was PBMCs. The TCR sequence derives from a woman between 40 and 55 years old in good health. Some clones in this sample may be carry-over from other donors' samples. The J gene is TRBJ2-1, the V gene TRBV5-1; D is possibly TRBD2 (5 bases). The CDR3 reads CASSLRGPRENEQFF. As DNA, the CDR3 is TGCGCCAGCAGCCTGCGTGGACCCCGGGAAAATGAGCAGTTCTTC. Filled out from reference TRBV5-1 and TRBJ2-1, the complete variable domain reads KAGVTQTPRYLIKTRGQQVTLSCSPISGHRSVSWYQQTPGQGLQFLFEYFSETQRNKGNFPGRFSGRQFSNSRSEMNVSTLELGDSALYLCASSLRGPRENEQFFGPGTRLTVL.